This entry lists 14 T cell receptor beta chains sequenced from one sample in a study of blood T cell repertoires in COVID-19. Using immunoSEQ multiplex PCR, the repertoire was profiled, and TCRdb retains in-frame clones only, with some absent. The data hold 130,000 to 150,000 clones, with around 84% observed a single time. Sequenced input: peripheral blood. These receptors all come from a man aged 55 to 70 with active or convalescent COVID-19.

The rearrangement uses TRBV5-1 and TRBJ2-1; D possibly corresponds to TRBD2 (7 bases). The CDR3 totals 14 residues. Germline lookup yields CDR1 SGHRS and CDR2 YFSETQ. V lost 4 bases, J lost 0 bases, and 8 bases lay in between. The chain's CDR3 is CASSRGASYNEQFF. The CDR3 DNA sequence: TGCGCCAGCAGCCGGGGGGCCTCCTACAATGAGCAGTTCTTC.

Here the CDR3 DNA reads TGTGCCAGTAGGACTAGCGGGAGACGCACAGATACGCAGTATTTT. Translated: CASRTSGRRTDTQYF. V is TRBV19 and J is TRBJ2-3; 12 bases fit TRBD2. The CDR3 length is 15 residues. V gave up 6 bases and J gave up 1 base; unmatched junction bases: 2. Germline CDR1 LNHDA, CDR2 SQIVND (reference sequence).

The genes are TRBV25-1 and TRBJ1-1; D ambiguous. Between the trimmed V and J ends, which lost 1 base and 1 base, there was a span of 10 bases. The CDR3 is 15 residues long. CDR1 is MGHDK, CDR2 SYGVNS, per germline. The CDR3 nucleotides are TGTGCCAGCAGTGAATGGGCAGAACCGAACACTGAAGCTTTCTTT. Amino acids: CASSEWAEPNTEAFF.

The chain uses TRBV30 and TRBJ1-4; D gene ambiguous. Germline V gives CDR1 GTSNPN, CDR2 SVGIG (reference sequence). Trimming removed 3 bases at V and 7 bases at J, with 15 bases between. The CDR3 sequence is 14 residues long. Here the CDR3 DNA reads TGTGCCTGGAGGGAAAAGGCGGTCGGTGAAAAACTGTTTTTT. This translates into CAWREKAVGEKLFF.

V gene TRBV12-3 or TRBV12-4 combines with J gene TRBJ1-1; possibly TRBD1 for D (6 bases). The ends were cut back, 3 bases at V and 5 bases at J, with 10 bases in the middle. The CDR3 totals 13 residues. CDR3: CASSFAGETEAFF. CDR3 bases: TGTGCCAGCAGTTTCGCAGGGGAAACTGAAGCTTTCTTT.

The DNA of the CDR3 is TGTGCCAGCAGCTTTGGACAGGGAAAGAATGAAAAACTGTTTTTT. Protein product: CASSFGQGKNEKLFF. The chain recombines TRBV7-6 with TRBJ1-4; 8 bases are shared with TRBD1. Germline V gives CDR1 SGHVS, CDR2 FNYEAQ. The CDR3 consists of 15 residues. The trim removed 3 bases at V and 5 bases at J, leaving 5 bases unmatched.

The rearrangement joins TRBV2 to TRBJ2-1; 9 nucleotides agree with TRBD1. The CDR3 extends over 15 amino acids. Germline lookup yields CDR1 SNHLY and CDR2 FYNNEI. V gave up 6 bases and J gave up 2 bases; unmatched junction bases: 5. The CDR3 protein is CASRPDRGAYNEQFF. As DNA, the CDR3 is TGTGCCAGCAGACCGGACAGGGGAGCCTACAATGAGCAGTTCTTC.

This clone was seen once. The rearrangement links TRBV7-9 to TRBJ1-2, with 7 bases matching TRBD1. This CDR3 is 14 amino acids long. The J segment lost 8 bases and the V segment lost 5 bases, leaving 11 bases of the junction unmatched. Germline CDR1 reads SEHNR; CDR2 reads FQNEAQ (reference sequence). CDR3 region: CASSQGQLTGGYTF. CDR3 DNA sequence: TGTGCCAGCAGCCAGGGACAGTTGACTGGGGGCTACACCTTC.

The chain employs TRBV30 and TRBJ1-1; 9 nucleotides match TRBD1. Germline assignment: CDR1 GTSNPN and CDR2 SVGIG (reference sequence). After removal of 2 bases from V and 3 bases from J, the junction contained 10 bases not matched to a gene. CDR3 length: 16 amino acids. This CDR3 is CAWSLPPGTGHTEAFF. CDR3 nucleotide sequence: TGTGCCTGGAGTTTACCTCCCGGGACAGGGCACACTGAAGCTTTCTTT.

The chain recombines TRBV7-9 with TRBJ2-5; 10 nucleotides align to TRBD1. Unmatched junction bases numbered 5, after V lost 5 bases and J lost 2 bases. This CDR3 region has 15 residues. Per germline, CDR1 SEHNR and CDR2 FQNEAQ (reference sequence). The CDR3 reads CASSIGQGVQETQYF. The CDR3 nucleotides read TGTGCCAGCAGCATTGGACAGGGGGTACAAGAGACCCAGTACTTC.

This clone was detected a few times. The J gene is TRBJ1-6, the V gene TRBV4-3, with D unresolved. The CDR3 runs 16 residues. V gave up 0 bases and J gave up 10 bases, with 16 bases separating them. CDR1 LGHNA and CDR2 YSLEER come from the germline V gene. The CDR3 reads CASSQESPGRGSPLHF. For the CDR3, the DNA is TGCGCCAGCAGCCAAGAGTCCCCGGGTCGAGGATCACCCCTCCACTTT.

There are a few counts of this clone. The CDR3 DNA sequence: TGTGCCAGTGCAGAAAACACTGAAGCTTTCTTT. Translated, it gives CASAENTEAFF. V is TRBV6-5 and J is TRBJ1-1; D unresolved. The CDR3 spans 11 residues. The V end was cut by 9 bases, the J end by 2 bases, with 7 bases between. Germline CDR1 MNHEY, CDR2 SVGAGI.

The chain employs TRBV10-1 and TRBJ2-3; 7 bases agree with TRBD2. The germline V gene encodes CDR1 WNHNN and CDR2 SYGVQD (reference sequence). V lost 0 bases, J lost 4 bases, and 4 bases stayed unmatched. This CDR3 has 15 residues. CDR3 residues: CASSESGLTPDTQYF. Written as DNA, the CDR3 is TGCGCCAGCAGTGAGTCGGGACTAACACCAGATACGCAGTATTTT.

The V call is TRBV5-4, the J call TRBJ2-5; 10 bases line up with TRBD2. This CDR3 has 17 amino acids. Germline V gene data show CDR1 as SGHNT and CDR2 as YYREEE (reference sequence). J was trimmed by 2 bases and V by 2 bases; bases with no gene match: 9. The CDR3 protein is CASSLSVSGGSQETQYF. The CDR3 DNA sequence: TGTGCCAGCAGCTTATCGGTTAGCGGGGGGTCACAAGAGACCCAGTACTTC.